These 12 T cell receptor beta chains were sequenced from one sample in a study of blood T cell repertoires in COVID-19. TCRdb's table, derived via immunoSEQ multiplex PCR, lists solely in-frame clones and lacks some. The sample contains fewer than 250,000 clones, 85% to 90% of which appear only once. Sequenced input: PBMCs or T cells enriched from blood (not recorded which). These receptors all stem from a man under 40 who had been exposed to COVID-19.

V usage is TRBV19 and J usage is TRBJ2-1, with 8 nucleotides matching TRBD1. V was clipped by 4 bases and J by 3 bases; unmatched bases: 8. Germline CDR1 reads LNHDA; CDR2 reads SQIVND (reference sequence). CDR3 length: 16 residues. CDR3 in amino acids: CASSSPQGASYNEQFF. CDR3 sequence (DNA): TGTGCCAGTAGTAGCCCGCAGGGGGCGAGCTACAATGAGCAGTTCTTC.

The rearrangement links TRBV11-2 to TRBJ1-6; weak D call: TRBD1 (5 bases). Trimming stripped 5 bases from V and 6 bases from J, with 20 bases between. This CDR3 is built from 17 residues. Germline loops: CDR1 SGHAT, CDR2 FQNNGV. The chain's CDR3 is CASSPRAGGEFNSPLHF. For the CDR3, the DNA is TGTGCCAGCAGCCCCCGGGCGGGGGGGGAGTTTAATTCACCCCTCCACTTT. The variable domain in full, with the rest retrieved from reference TRBV11-2 and TRBJ1-6, is EAGVAQSPRYKIIEKRQSVAFWCNPISGHATLYWYQQILGQGPKLLIQFQNNGVVDDSQLPKDRFSAERLKGVDSTLKIQPAKLEDSAVYLCASSPRAGGEFNSPLHFGNGTRLTVT.

V gene TRBV6-2 or TRBV6-3 combines with J gene TRBJ2-7; 8 bases agree with TRBD1. From germline, CDR1 is MNHEY and CDR2 SVGEGT. V lost 4 bases to trimming and J lost 2 bases; unmatched junction nucleotides: 4. The CDR3 covers 14 residues. CDR3 sequence reads: CASSLQGVTYEQYF. CDR3 sequence (DNA): TGTGCCAGCAGTTTACAGGGGGTAACCTACGAGCAGTACTTC.

The genes are TRBV12-3 or TRBV12-4 and TRBJ2-7; tentative D call: TRBD2 (7 bases). With 5 bases removed from V and 3 bases from J, the gap between germline ends came to 8 bases. There are 12 residues in the CDR3. CDR3 protein: CASSRGGYEQYF. In DNA, the CDR3 is TGTGCCAGCAGTAGGGGGGGCTACGAGCAGTACTTC.

The rearrangement joins TRBV4-1 to TRBJ2-4; 13 bases map to TRBD2. The CDR3 is made up of 17 amino acids. Trimming removed 2 bases from V and 6 bases from J; junction bases left unmatched: 7. Germline values: CDR1 MGHRA, CDR2 YSYEKL. The CDR3 DNA reads as TGCGCCAGCAGCCAACGCCAACTAGCGGGGGGGCCAAACATTCAGTACTTC. Translating gives CASSQRQLAGGPNIQYF.

This chain joins TRBV12-5 and TRBJ2-7; TRBD1 is a possible D gene (6 bases). Germline-derived CDR1 and CDR2 are LGHNT and FRNRAP. The CDR3 runs 15 residues. The ends were cut back, 5 bases at V and 4 bases at J, with 18 bases in the middle. CDR3 loop: CASGTLDRHPYEQYF. In DNA form, the CDR3 reads TGTGCTAGTGGTACTCTCGACAGGCACCCTTACGAGCAGTACTTC.

The rearrangement uses TRBV7-9 and TRBJ2-1, with 14 bases lining up with TRBD2. The ends lost 5 bases at V and 7 bases at J; junction bases unmatched: 4. Germline V gene data show CDR1 as SEHNR and CDR2 as FQNEAQ (reference sequence). The CDR3 length is 15 residues. CDR3 protein: CASSAGLAGENEQFF. CDR3 nucleotide sequence: TGTGCCAGCAGCGCGGGACTAGCGGGGGAGAATGAGCAGTTCTTC.

The chain couples TRBV4-1 to TRBJ2-3; tentative D call: TRBD2 (6 bases). V was cut by 1 base and J by 9 bases, with 14 bases left in between. The CDR3 extends over 14 amino acids. CDR1 is MGHRA, CDR2 YSYEKL, per germline. Here the CDR3 DNA reads TGCGCCAGCAGCCAAGTCCGTAGGGACTCGACGCAGTATTTT. Translation gives CASSQVRRDSTQYF.

The chain couples TRBV6-1 to TRBJ1-2; D uncertain. Trimming pared 1 base from V and 11 bases from J, leaving 14 bases between. Germline-derived CDR1 and CDR2 are MNHNS and SASEGT. The length of the CDR3 is 13 residues. Here the CDR3 reads CASSEVSVSQYTF. Here the CDR3 DNA reads TGTGCCAGCAGTGAAGTTTCGGTTTCACAGTACACCTTC.

The chain couples TRBV25-1 to TRBJ2-5; D gene ambiguous. V was pared by 8 bases and J by 5 bases, with 12 bases between. CDR3 length: 12 amino acids. Germline CDR1 is MGHDK and CDR2 is SYGVNS. The CDR3 loop reads CASGGSGETQYF. The CDR3 DNA is TGTGCCAGCGGCGGCAGTGGGGAGACCCAGTACTTC.

This chain connects TRBV15 to TRBJ2-3, with D maybe TRBD2 (6 bases). The CDR3 length is 17 residues. Trimming removed 5 bases at V and 3 bases at J, with 21 bases between. Germline CDR1 LNHNV, CDR2 YYDKDF (reference sequence). In nucleotides, the CDR3 is TGTGCCACCAGCCCCGGTCCGGGCCGGGCGGGGACAGATACGCAGTATTTT. It encodes CATSPGPGRAGTDTQYF.

This chain connects TRBV5-1 to TRBJ2-7; 7 nucleotides match TRBD1. Losses at the gene ends were 0 bases for V and 2 bases for J; bases not matched to a gene: 5. The CDR3 spans 15 residues. CDR1 and CDR2 (germline): SGHRS, YFSETQ. CDR3 in DNA: TGCGCCAGCAGCTTGGCCGGGACAGAAACCTACGAGCAGTACTTC. This encodes CASSLAGTETYEQYF.